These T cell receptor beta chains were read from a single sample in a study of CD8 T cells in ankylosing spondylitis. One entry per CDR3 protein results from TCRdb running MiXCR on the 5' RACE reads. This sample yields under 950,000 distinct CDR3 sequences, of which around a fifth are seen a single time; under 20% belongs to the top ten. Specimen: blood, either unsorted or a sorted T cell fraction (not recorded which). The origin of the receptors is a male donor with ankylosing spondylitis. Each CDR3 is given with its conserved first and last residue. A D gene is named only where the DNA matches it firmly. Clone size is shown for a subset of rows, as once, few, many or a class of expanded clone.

CDR3: CSVARQGRNTEAFF; DNA: TGCAGCGTTGCGAGACAGGGACGGAACACTGAAGCTTTCTTT; D: TRBD1; size: .; length: 14; V: TRBV29-1; J: TRBJ1-1
CDR3: CASSLSAPQETQYF; DNA: TGTGCCAGCAGTTTATCGGCACCTCAAGAGACCCAGTACTTC; D: .; size: .; length: 14; V: TRBV28; J: TRBJ2-5
CDR3: CASSSGRENTEAFF; DNA: TGTGCCAGTAGTAGCGGCAGGGAGAACACTGAAGCTTTCTTT; D: .; size: .; length: 14; V: TRBV19; J: TRBJ1-1
CDR3: CASSPGGANTLRYF; DNA: TGTGCCAGCAGTCCAGGGGGCGCGAACACCCTTCGGTACTTC; D: TRBD1; size: few; length: 14; V: TRBV6-2/TRBV6-3; J: TRBJ2-7
CDR3: CASSLKWSSGGYSSYEQYF; DNA: TGTGCCAGCAGCTTAAAGTGGTCTAGCGGGGGTTACAGCTCCTACGAGCAGTACTTC; D: TRBD2; size: .; length: 19; V: TRBV7-8; J: TRBJ2-7
CDR3: CAISDRGGHQPQHF; DNA: TGTGCCATCAGTGACAGGGGAGGGCACCAGCCCCAGCATTTT; D: .; size: .; length: 14; V: TRBV10-3; J: TRBJ1-5
CDR3: CSARVPGTYEQYF; DNA: TGCAGTGCTAGAGTGCCAGGAACCTACGAGCAGTACTTC; D: .; size: few; length: 13; V: TRBV20-1; J: TRBJ2-7
CDR3: CASSSSTDVAKNIQYF; DNA: TGCGCCAGCAGCTCGTCGACAGACGTAGCCAAAAACATTCAGTACTTC; D: .; size: few; length: 16; V: TRBV5-1; J: TRBJ2-4
CDR3: CASSFPASNTEAFF; DNA: TGTGCCAGCAGTTTCCCAGCGTCGAACACTGAAGCTTTCTTT; D: .; size: .; length: 14; V: TRBV12-3/TRBV12-4; J: TRBJ1-1
CDR3: CASSQLGNEQFF; DNA: TGCGCCAGCAGCCAACTAGGGAACGAGCAGTTCTTC; D: .; size: few; length: 12; V: TRBV4-3; J: TRBJ2-1
CDR3: CASSQDRGSWVGEQYF; DNA: TGCGCCAGCAGCCAAGATAGGGGCTCCTGGGTGGGCGAGCAGTACTTC; D: .; size: .; length: 16; V: TRBV4-3; J: TRBJ2-7
CDR3: CASSLVPGSYNSPLHF; DNA: TGTGCCAGCAGCTTAGTGCCTGGCAGTTATAATTCACCCCTCCACTTT; D: .; size: few; length: 16; V: TRBV7-2; J: TRBJ1-6
CDR3: CATSGGYSNQPQHF; DNA: TGTGCCACCAGCGGCGGTTATAGCAATCAGCCCCAGCATTTT; D: .; size: .; length: 14; V: TRBV15; J: TRBJ1-5
CDR3: CASSRGQDPNEKLFF; DNA: TGCGCCAGCAGCCGAGGACAGGACCCTAATGAAAAACTGTTTTTT; D: TRBD1; size: few; length: 15; V: TRBV5-1; J: TRBJ1-4
CDR3: CATSEPGQGTDTQYF; DNA: TGTGCCACCAGTGAGCCGGGACAGGGGACAGATACGCAGTATTTT; D: TRBD1; size: .; length: 15; V: TRBV24-1; J: TRBJ2-3
CDR3: CASSPNTGSRWETQYF; DNA: TGCGCCAGCAGCCCGAATACAGGGAGTCGGTGGGAGACCCAGTACTTC; D: .; size: few; length: 16; V: TRBV4-1; J: TRBJ2-5
CDR3: CASSRIKDSLSSYNEQFF; DNA: TGCGCCAGCAGCCGAATAAAGGACAGCCTAAGCTCCTACAATGAGCAGTTCTTC; D: .; size: few; length: 18; V: TRBV5-1; J: TRBJ2-1
CDR3: CASSPPGSEQFF; DNA: TGTGCCAGCTCACCACCAGGGAGTGAGCAGTTCTTC; D: .; size: .; length: 12; V: TRBV18; J: TRBJ2-1
CDR3: CASSPRTDTYEQYF; DNA: TGCGCCAGCAGCCCCCGGACAGACACCTACGAGCAGTACTTC; D: .; size: many; length: 14; V: TRBV5-1; J: TRBJ2-7
CDR3: CASSSNLGLVGNEQFF; DNA: TGCGCCAGCAGCTCCAACCTAGGACTAGTGGGCAATGAGCAGTTCTTC; D: TRBD2; size: .; length: 16; V: TRBV5-1; J: TRBJ2-1
CDR3: CASSQGNRELTEAFF; DNA: TGTGCCAGCAGCCAGGGAAACAGGGAGTTAACTGAAGCTTTCTTT; D: .; size: few; length: 15; V: TRBV3-1; J: TRBJ1-1
CDR3: CSVSTSGRALREQFF; DNA: TGCAGCGTCTCAACTAGTGGGAGGGCCCTCCGTGAGCAGTTCTTC; D: TRBD2; size: few; length: 15; V: TRBV29-1; J: TRBJ2-1
CDR3: CASSPRTDRVSGANVLTF; DNA: TGTGCCAGCAGCCCAAGAACGGACAGGGTCTCTGGGGCCAACGTCCTGACTTTC; D: TRBD1; size: .; length: 18; V: TRBV11-2; J: TRBJ2-6
CDR3: CASLNRWAGELFF; DNA: TGTGCCAGCCTAAATAGGTGGGCCGGGGAGCTGTTTTTT; D: .; size: .; length: 13; V: TRBV11-2; J: TRBJ2-2
CDR3: CASTHRDREASTYGYTF; DNA: TGTGCCAGCACCCACCGGGACAGGGAGGCGTCTACCTATGGCTACACCTTC; D: TRBD1; size: .; length: 17; V: TRBV7-9; J: TRBJ1-2
CDR3: CASSSGQYTEAFF; DNA: TGTGCCAGCAGTTCGGGACAGTACACTGAAGCTTTCTTT; D: TRBD1; size: many; length: 13; V: TRBV12-3/TRBV12-4; J: TRBJ1-1
CDR3: CATSRDGTSGISTDTQYF; DNA: TGTGCCACCAGCAGAGACGGGACTAGCGGGATTAGCACAGATACGCAGTATTTT; D: TRBD2; size: .; length: 18; V: TRBV15; J: TRBJ2-3
CDR3: CASSQEWRDETQYF; DNA: TGCGCCAGCAGCCAAGAGTGGCGGGATGAGACCCAGTACTTC; D: .; size: once; length: 14; V: TRBV4-3; J: TRBJ2-5
CDR3: CASSQRDIQETQYF; DNA: TGCGCCAGCAGCCAACGGGACATTCAAGAGACCCAGTACTTC; D: .; size: .; length: 14; V: TRBV4-1; J: TRBJ2-5
CDR3: CASRGGTKNIQYF; DNA: TGTGCCAGCCGCGGCGGAACCAAAAACATTCAGTACTTC; D: .; size: few; length: 13; V: TRBV12-3/TRBV12-4; J: TRBJ2-4
CDR3: CASSSTGGADQPQHF; DNA: TGTGCCAGCAGTTCGACAGGGGGCGCCGATCAGCCCCAGCATTTT; D: TRBD1; size: .; length: 15; V: TRBV28; J: TRBJ1-5
CDR3: CASQRTGGNGAYEQYF; DNA: TGTGCCAGCCAACGTACAGGGGGAAACGGGGCCTACGAGCAGTACTTC; D: TRBD1; size: .; length: 16; V: TRBV2; J: TRBJ2-7
CDR3: CASSKVDSSYEQYF; DNA: TGTGCCAGCAGCAAAGTAGATAGCTCCTACGAGCAGTACTTC; D: .; size: .; length: 14; V: TRBV21-1; J: TRBJ2-7
CDR3: CASTQPEAGTEAFF; DNA: TGCGCCAGCACCCAGCCGGAGGCGGGGACTGAAGCTTTCTTT; D: .; size: .; length: 14; V: TRBV5-1; J: TRBJ1-1
CDR3: CASSEEAGGSYNEQFF; DNA: TGTGCCAGCAGTGAGGAAGCGGGGGGTTCCTACAATGAGCAGTTCTTC; D: TRBD2; size: few; length: 16; V: TRBV2; J: TRBJ2-1
CDR3: CSANRRGTTNTEAFF; DNA: TGCAGTGCTAACCGTCGAGGGACAACCAACACTGAAGCTTTCTTT; D: .; size: .; length: 15; V: TRBV20-1; J: TRBJ1-1
CDR3: CSARPFKVGQFF; DNA: TGCAGTGCTAGACCCTTTAAGGTAGGGCAGTTCTTC; D: .; size: few; length: 12; V: TRBV20-1; J: TRBJ2-1
CDR3: CSASLAGGLEYEQYF; DNA: TGCAGTGCTAGTTTAGCGGGGGGGCTAGAATACGAGCAGTACTTC; D: TRBD2; size: once; length: 15; V: TRBV20-1; J: TRBJ2-7
CDR3: CASSLSRGLSYEQYF; DNA: TGTGCCAGCAGCTTGTCCAGGGGTCTCTCCTACGAGCAGTACTTC; D: .; size: .; length: 15; V: TRBV5-6; J: TRBJ2-7
CDR3: CASSSPGLAGLMIGTDTQYF; DNA: TGTGCCAGCAGCTCCCCGGGACTAGCGGGGCTAATGATTGGGACAGATACGCAGTATTTT; D: TRBD2; size: .; length: 20; V: TRBV11-1; J: TRBJ2-3
CDR3: CSASLGLAGTYEQYF; DNA: TGCAGTGCTAGCCTGGGACTAGCGGGGACCTACGAGCAGTACTTC; D: TRBD2; size: .; length: 15; V: TRBV20-1; J: TRBJ2-7
CDR3: CASSFGSGSSTTYEQYF; DNA: .; D: .; size: few; length: 17; V: TRBV5-1; J: TRBJ2-7
CDR3: CAISSDRNYGYTF; DNA: TGTGCCATCAGTTCGGACAGGAATTATGGCTACACCTTC; D: TRBD1; size: many; length: 13; V: TRBV10-3; J: TRBJ1-2
CDR3: CASSYRGVEETQYF; DNA: TGTGCCAGCAGTTACAGGGGAGTGGAAGAGACCCAGTACTTC; D: .; size: .; length: 14; V: TRBV6-5; J: TRBJ2-5